A single T cell receptor (beta chain) is shown here with its context. These data are taken from a study of T cell changes during pregnancy in multiple sclerosis. Sequencing was performed with immunoSEQ multiplex PCR; in TCRdb, only in-frame clones are kept and a portion is missing. The data show roughly 77,000 clones, roughly 92% seen once. Germline loops: CDR1 PRHDT, CDR2 FYEKMQ (reference sequence). V trimming: 0 bases; J trimming: 9 bases; junction bases outside the gene matches: 7. The CDR3 loop spans 14 amino acids. The source material was peripheral blood, sampled in the second trimester of pregnancy. The chain employs TRBV13 and TRBJ1-1; 7 bases align to TRBD1. This sequence originates from a female donor with multiple sclerosis, enrolled in a pregnancy study. CDR3 nucleotides: TGTGCCAGCAGCTTAGGGGACAGGTCTTATCAAGCTTTCTTT. It is translated as CASSLGDRSYQAFF.